A single sample gave rise to the 30 T cell receptor beta chains below, sequenced in a study of blood T cell repertoires in COVID-19. Sequencing used immunoSEQ multiplex PCR; TCRdb keeps in-frame clones, though not all of them. This table has 100,000 to 120,000 clones, 75% to 85% appearing once. Sequenced material: peripheral blood. The receptors were gathered from a woman in her 70s with acute or convalescent COVID-19.

CDR3 loop: CASSQSTGGRQETQYF. CDR3 DNA: TGCGCCAGCAGTCAATCGACAGGGGGGAGGCAAGAGACCCAGTACTTC. The gene calls are TRBV23-1 and TRBJ2-5; 9 bases are shared with TRBD1. TRBV23-1 qualifies as an ORF whose function is uncertain. The CDR3 is 16 amino acids. Trimming at V came to 0 bases and at J to 2 bases, leaving 4 bases not matched to a gene.

The chain recombines TRBV13 with TRBJ2-2; 8 nucleotides match TRBD2. The germline gives CDR1 PRHDT, CDR2 FYEKMQ (reference sequence). The CDR3 is 19 residues long. V was clipped by 4 bases and J by 6 bases; unmatched bases: 19. CDR3 sequence reads: CASSSTSGLAPGWAGELFF. Here the CDR3 DNA reads TGTGCCAGCAGCTCTACGTCCGGACTAGCCCCAGGGTGGGCCGGGGAGCTGTTTTTT.

The rearrangement uses TRBV21-1 and TRBJ1-2. TRBV21-1 is labeled a pseudogene. The CDR3 totals 17 residues. CDR3 residues: CASSKEETPSYVYGYTF. The DNA of the CDR3 is TGTGCCAGCAGCAAGGAGGAGACTCCCTCCTACGTCTATGGCTACACCTTC.

This chain connects TRBV6-2 or TRBV6-3 to TRBJ2-1, with D perhaps TRBD2 (5 bases). V lost 1 base to trimming and J lost 0 bases, with 10 bases between them. Germline V CDR1 and CDR2: MNHEY, SVGEGT. The CDR3 has 16 residues. The chain's CDR3 is CASSYWLASSYNEQFF. The CDR3 DNA sequence: TGTGCCAGCAGTTACTGGTTAGCGAGCTCCTACAATGAGCAGTTCTTC.

The rearrangement links TRBV6-2 or TRBV6-3 to TRBJ2-1, with 11 bases that match TRBD2. Germline-derived CDR1 and CDR2 are MNHEY and SVGEGT. Trimming cost V 5 bases and J 8 bases; bases outside gene matches: 5. This CDR3 is built from 14 residues. CDR3 amino acids: CASSPPGLADEQFF. DNA of the CDR3: TGTGCCAGCAGTCCCCCGGGACTAGCGGATGAGCAGTTCTTC.

The chain uses TRBV30 and TRBJ2-1, with 9 bases fitting TRBD2. The J segment lost 3 bases and the V segment lost 6 bases, leaving 9 bases of the junction unmatched. The CDR3 extends over 15 amino acids. The germline CDR1 and CDR2 sequences are GTSNPN and SVGIG (reference sequence). The DNA of the CDR3 is TGTGCCTGTTCTGGCGGGGGGGCGAGCTACAATGAGCAGTTCTTC. Its protein is CACSGGGASYNEQFF.

V is TRBV27 and J is TRBJ2-1, with D possibly being TRBD2 (6 bases). Trimming removed 0 bases from V and 7 bases from J, with 16 bases in between. The CDR3 runs 16 residues. Germline CDR1 MNHEY, CDR2 SMNVEV (reference sequence). The CDR3 coding sequence is TGTGCCAGCAGTTTATCTGTGGGAGTCGGGAGAAATGAGCAGTTCTTC. Amino acid sequence: CASSLSVGVGRNEQFF.

The V call is TRBV25-1, the J call TRBJ2-1; 10 nucleotides align to TRBD2. The V gene's germline CDR1 is MGHDK and CDR2 SYGVNS. V lost 4 bases and J lost 6; bases outside the gene matches: 9. The CDR3 consists of 16 residues. CDR3 loop: CASSAPLAGVANEQFF. CDR3 nucleotides: TGTGCCAGCAGTGCTCCCCTAGCGGGAGTAGCCAATGAGCAGTTCTTC. The full variable domain, rest sourced from reference TRBV25-1 and TRBJ2-1, is EADIYQTPRYLVIGTGKKITLECSQTMGHDKMYWYQQDPGMELHLIHYSYGVNSTEKGDLSSESTVSRIRTEHFPLTLESARPSHTSQYLCASSAPLAGVANEQFFGPGTRLTVL.

The J gene is TRBJ2-3, the V gene TRBV7-2, with 13 nucleotides matching TRBD2. This CDR3 has 16 amino acids. Looked up from germline, CDR1 is SGHTA and CDR2 is FQGNSA. V trimming: 5 bases; J trimming: 7 bases; junction bases outside the gene matches: 9. Here the CDR3 DNA reads TGTGCCAGCAGCCCGTCGACTAGCGGGGGGAGTAATACGCAGTATTTT. It yields the protein CASSPSTSGGSNTQYF.

V gene TRBV24-1 combines with J gene TRBJ2-1; 7 nucleotides line up with TRBD1. There are 15 residues in the CDR3. Germline assignment: CDR1 KGHDR and CDR2 SFDVKD. The ends lost 3 bases at V and 5 bases at J; junction bases unmatched: 6. The DNA for the CDR3 is TGTGCCACCAGTGATCTCGGACAGGTTAACAATGAGCAGTTCTTC. It translates to CATSDLGQVNNEQFF.

The chain has TRBV3-1 (or the pseudogene TRBV3-2) and TRBJ2-5; no reliable D call. The CDR3 runs to 14 residues. V lost 1 base, J lost 1 base, and 7 bases lay in between. Germline V lookup: CDR1 LGHDT, CDR2 YNNKEL (reference sequence). CDR3 amino acids: CASSQGYSQETQYF. CDR3 DNA sequence: TGTGCCAGCAGCCAAGGGTACAGCCAAGAGACCCAGTACTTC.

V gene TRBV23-1 combines with J gene TRBJ1-2; perhaps TRBD1 as D (5 bases). TRBV23-1 is an open reading frame, and its role is uncertain. The CDR3 length is 16 residues. V dropped 0 bases and J dropped 4 bases, with 15 bases sitting between them. CDR3 in DNA: TGCGCCAGCAGTCAATCGAAGCAGGGCCGGGTCTATGGCTACACCTTC. Translation gives CASSQSKQGRVYGYTF.

This clone was counted between two and nine times. This chain uses TRBV19 with TRBJ1-2, with 9 bases matching TRBD1. J was trimmed by 4 bases and V by 3 bases; bases with no gene match: 9. Germline CDR1 LNHDA, CDR2 SQIVND (reference sequence). This CDR3 is built from 16 residues. CDR3 nucleotides: TGTGCCAGTAGTATGCCACAGGGGGCGCAGAGCTATGGCTACACCTTC. It codes for CASSMPQGAQSYGYTF.

The V call is TRBV4-3, the J call TRBJ2-1; 9 bases fit TRBD2. Per germline, CDR1 LGHNA and CDR2 YSLEER. The V gene end was trimmed by 4 bases and the J gene end by 2 bases; junction bases not matched to a gene: 12. This CDR3 has 18 amino acids. CDR3 sequence reads: CASSPNNLAGIAYNEQFF. In DNA, the CDR3 is TGCGCCAGCAGCCCAAATAACCTAGCGGGGATAGCCTACAATGAGCAGTTCTTC.

This clone appeared a single time. The rearrangement joins TRBV30 to TRBJ2-4, with D maybe TRBD1 (7 bases). Trimming removed 8 bases from V and 7 bases from J, with 15 bases in between. Germline loops: CDR1 GTSNPN, CDR2 SVGIG (reference sequence). The CDR3 covers 12 residues. As DNA, the CDR3 is TGTGCCGCACGGGACAGCGGGAACATTCAGTACTTC. It encodes CAARDSGNIQYF.

The chain carries TRBV6-2 or TRBV6-3 and TRBJ2-6; 8 bases are shared with TRBD1. The CDR3 has 17 residues. V lost 2 bases to trimming and J lost 2 bases; unmatched junction nucleotides: 5. The germline V gene has CDR1 MNHEY and CDR2 SVGEGT. CDR3 region: CASSYPSTGAGANVLTF. The CDR3 DNA is TGTGCCAGCAGTTACCCATCGACAGGGGCTGGGGCCAACGTCCTGACTTTC.

The chain carries TRBV5-1 and TRBJ2-5, with TRBD1 matching over 7 bases. The CDR3 length is 15 residues. The ends lost 1 base at V and 3 bases at J; junction bases unmatched: 6. The germline V gene has CDR1 SGHRS and CDR2 YFSETQ. CDR3 sequence: CASSLRGLREETQYF. CDR3 nucleotide sequence: TGCGCCAGCAGCTTGAGGGGGCTGAGGGAAGAGACCCAGTACTTC.

The chain recombines TRBV7-9 with TRBJ2-1, with D tentatively TRBD2 (5 bases). The CDR3 runs 14 residues. CDR1 and CDR2 from the germline V gene are SEHNR and FQNEAQ (reference sequence). Trimming took 3 bases from V and 4 from J, leaving 10 bases between them. CDR3 in amino acids: CASSFTGRYNEQFF. In DNA, the CDR3 is TGTGCCAGCAGCTTTACGGGAAGGTACAATGAGCAGTTCTTC.

CDR3: CATSGTRGGSGRNEQFF. The CDR3, as DNA: TGTGCCACCAGTGGGACCAGAGGGGGAAGCGGGAGGAATGAGCAGTTCTTC. V usage is TRBV24-1 and J usage is TRBJ2-1; 9 nucleotides match TRBD2. This CDR3 contains 17 residues. Germline V gene sequence: CDR1 KGHDR, CDR2 SFDVKD. Trimming removed 5 bases from V and 7 bases from J; junction bases left unmatched: 14.

This chain uses TRBV3-1 (or the pseudogene TRBV3-2) with TRBJ1-6; 7 positions match TRBD1. The V and J ends lost 4 bases and 7 bases, in that order; junction bases with no gene match: 7. The V gene's germline CDR1 is LGHDT and CDR2 YNNKEL (reference sequence). CDR3 length equals 15 residues. The CDR3 loop is CASSPGDSRNSPLHF. The DNA for the CDR3 is TGTGCCAGCAGCCCCGGGGACAGTAGAAATTCACCCCTCCACTTT.

This chain links TRBV9 with TRBJ2-7; 11 bases line up with TRBD2. CDR3 size: 16 residues. J lost 3 bases, V lost 0 bases, and 5 bases had no gene match. From germline, CDR1 is SGDLS and CDR2 YYNGEE. CDR3 DNA: TGTGCCAGCAGCGTAGGTGGGACTAGCGGCCTCTACGAGCAGTACTTC. This encodes CASSVGGTSGLYEQYF.

This clone was observed once. The rearrangement links TRBV6-5 to TRBJ2-7; 11 nucleotides agree with TRBD2. The CDR3 extends over 15 amino acids. The J segment lost 2 bases and the V segment lost 6 bases, leaving 6 bases of the junction unmatched. Germline CDR1 reads MNHEY; CDR2 reads SVGAGI. As DNA, the CDR3 is TGTGCCAGCAGGACCGGGACTAGCGGACCCTACGAGCAGTACTTC. Its translation is CASRTGTSGPYEQYF.

The gene calls are TRBV6-5 and TRBJ2-1, with D maybe TRBD2 (5 bases). The germline V gene has CDR1 MNHEY and CDR2 SVGAGI. The CDR3 sequence is 15 residues long. V lost 6 bases, J lost 4 bases, and 16 bases lay in between. In nucleotides, the CDR3 is TGTGCCAGCAGCCCCCGGAGTAGCGCGTACAATGAGCAGTTCTTC. Amino acids: CASSPRSSAYNEQFF.

This chain links TRBV14 with TRBJ1-6; D gene uncertain. Germline CDR1 reads SGHDN; CDR2 reads FVKESK. This CDR3 has 15 residues. Trimming pared 1 base from V and 0 bases from J, leaving 4 bases between. The CDR3 protein is CASSQAISYNSPLHF. The CDR3 bases are TGTGCCAGCAGCCAAGCAATCTCCTATAATTCACCCCTCCACTTT. The full variable domain, its missing parts supplied by reference TRBV14 and TRBJ1-6, is EAGVTQFPSHSVIEKGQTVTLRCDPISGHDNLYWYRRVMGKEIKFLLHFVKESKQDESGMPNNRFLAERTGGTYSTLKVQPAELEDSGVYFCASSQAISYNSPLHFGNGTRLTVT.

The rearrangement links TRBV11-2 to TRBJ1-3, with D maybe TRBD1 (6 bases). The CDR3 extends over 15 amino acids. Trimming pared 4 bases from V and 8 bases from J, leaving 18 bases between. Germline V gene sequence: CDR1 SGHAT, CDR2 FQNNGV. CDR3 DNA: TGTGCCAGCAGCTCCCGGGGGGGCGTCCTAGACACCATATATTTT. It is translated as CASSSRGGVLDTIYF. Together with reference TRBV11-2 and TRBJ1-3, the CDR3 gives the full variable domain: EAGVAQSPRYKIIEKRQSVAFWCNPISGHATLYWYQQILGQGPKLLIQFQNNGVVDDSQLPKDRFSAERLKGVDSTLKIQPAKLEDSAVYLCASSSRGGVLDTIYFGEGSWLTVV.

This clone has only one observation. The J gene is TRBJ1-2, the V gene TRBV28; possible D gene TRBD1, 5 bases. The germline CDR1 and CDR2 sequences are MDHEN and SYDVKM. The V gene lost 8 bases and the J gene lost 14 bases, with 24 bases spanning the gap. This CDR3 comprises 13 residues. This CDR3 reads CASGPRDWPGYTF. The CDR3 coding sequence is TGTGCCAGCGGGCCCCGTGATTGGCCAGGGTATACCTTC.

The chain has TRBV6-1 and TRBJ2-1; 7 nucleotides match TRBD1. Per germline, CDR1 MNHNS and CDR2 SASEGT. This CDR3 has 16 residues. J gave up 3 bases and V 2 bases, and 7 bases lay outside the gene matches. The CDR3 region is CASSEFRTGGYNEQFF. CDR3 nucleotide sequence: TGTGCCAGCAGTGAATTTAGGACAGGAGGCTACAATGAGCAGTTCTTC.

CDR3 DNA sequence: TGTGCCAGCAGTTTATCAACAGGGGTTGGACAGCCCCAGCATTTT. Translating gives CASSLSTGVGQPQHF. The chain employs TRBV27 and TRBJ1-5; the match to TRBD1 covers 7 bases. This CDR3 is built from 15 residues. Unmatched junction bases numbered 6, after V lost 0 bases and J lost 7 bases. Germline CDR1 reads MNHEY; CDR2 reads SMNVEV (reference sequence).

This clone was found once. The chain couples TRBV30 to TRBJ2-7; TRBD1 matches 11 bases. The ends lost 1 base at V and 7 bases at J; junction bases unmatched: 6. CDR1 GTSNPN and CDR2 SVGIG come from the germline V gene (reference sequence). The CDR3 has 14 amino acids. The CDR3 DNA reads as TGTGCCTGGAGTGAAACCGGGACAGGGGGTGAGCAGTACTTC. It translates to CAWSETGTGGEQYF.

V usage is TRBV27 and J usage is TRBJ2-5; D perhaps matches TRBD2 (5 bases). V was clipped by 7 bases and J by 4 bases, with 7 bases between them. The germline CDR1 and CDR2 sequences are MNHEY and SMNVEV (reference sequence). There are 11 residues in the CDR3. In nucleotides, the CDR3 is TGTGCCAGCATTGAGGGAGAGACCCAGTACTTC. The encoded protein is CASIEGETQYF.